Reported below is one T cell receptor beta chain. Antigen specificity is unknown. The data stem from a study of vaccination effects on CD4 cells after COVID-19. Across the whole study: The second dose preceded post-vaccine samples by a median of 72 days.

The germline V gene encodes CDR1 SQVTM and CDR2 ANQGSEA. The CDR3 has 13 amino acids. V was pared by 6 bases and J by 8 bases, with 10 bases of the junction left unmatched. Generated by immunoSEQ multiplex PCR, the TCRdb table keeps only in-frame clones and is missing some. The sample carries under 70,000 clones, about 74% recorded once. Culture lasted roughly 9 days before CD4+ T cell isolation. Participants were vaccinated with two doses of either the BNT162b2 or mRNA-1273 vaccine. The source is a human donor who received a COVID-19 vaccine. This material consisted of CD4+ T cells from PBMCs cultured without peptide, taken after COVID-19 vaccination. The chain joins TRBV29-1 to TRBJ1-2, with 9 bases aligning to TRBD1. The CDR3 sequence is CSVSGQGLRGYTF. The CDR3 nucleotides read TGCAGCGTCTCGGGACAGGGTCTGAGAGGCTACACCTTC.